The 2 T cell receptor beta chains below come from one sample, sequenced in a study of T-cell memory formation after mild COVID-19. TCRdb processed the 5' RACE reads anew with MiXCR; each CDR3 protein has one entry. In the table there are 150,000 to 200,000 distinct CDR3 sequences, 20% to 25% of which are singletons. The sequenced sample was PBMCs or a T cell subset sorted from them (not recorded which). Source of these receptors: an adult woman who had mild COVID-19 (a few samples of this study predate the infection). Cell type and time point are not known.

The chain couples TRBV6-5 to TRBJ1-1; the D is unclear. This CDR3 has 16 amino acids. Germline CDR1 reads MNHEY; CDR2 reads SVGAGI. Between the trimmed V and J ends, which lost 1 base and 4 bases, there was a span of 16 bases. Here the CDR3 reads CASSYFSTGLSTEAFF. In nucleotides, the CDR3 is TGTGCCAGCAGTTACTTCTCTACGGGCCTTAGCACTGAAGCTTTCTTT.

This clonotype was observed a handful of times. This chain connects TRBV3-1 to TRBJ2-7, with 11 bases lining up with TRBD2. With 4 bases clipped from V and 7 bases from J, the junction kept 12 bases outside the gene matches. Germline V gene lookup returns CDR1 LGHDT and CDR2 YNNKEL (reference sequence). This CDR3 is built from 16 residues. CDR3 loop: CASSLIPGLAAGEQYF. The CDR3 DNA sequence: TGTGCCAGCAGCCTCATTCCGGGACTAGCGGCCGGAGAGCAGTACTTC.